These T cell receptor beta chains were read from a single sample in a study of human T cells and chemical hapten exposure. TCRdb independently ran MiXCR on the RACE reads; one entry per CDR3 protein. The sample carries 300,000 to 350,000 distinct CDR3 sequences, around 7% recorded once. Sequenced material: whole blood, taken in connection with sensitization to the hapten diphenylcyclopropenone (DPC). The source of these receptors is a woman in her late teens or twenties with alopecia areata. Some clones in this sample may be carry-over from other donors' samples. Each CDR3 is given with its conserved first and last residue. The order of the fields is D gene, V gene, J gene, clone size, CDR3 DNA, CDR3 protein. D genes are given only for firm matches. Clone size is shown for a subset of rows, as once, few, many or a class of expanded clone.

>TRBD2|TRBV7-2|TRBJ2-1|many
TGTGCCAGCAGCTTAGAGCGGGGTCCCAGTTATGAGCAGTTCTTC
CASSLERGPSYEQFF
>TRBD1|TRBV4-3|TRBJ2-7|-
TGCGCCAGCAGCCCCGGGACAGGGACGGCTATCTACGAGCAGTACTTC
CASSPGTGTAIYEQYF
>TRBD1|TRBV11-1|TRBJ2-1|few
TGTGCCAGCAGCACCCGGGACAGGGAAGGGAATGAGCAGTTCTTC
CASSTRDREGNEQFF
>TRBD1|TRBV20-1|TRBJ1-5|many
TGCAGTGCTAGTCCGGGACAGCTATTACCCCAGCATTTT
CSASPGQLLPQHF
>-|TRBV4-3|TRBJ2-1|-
TGCGCCAGCAGCCAAGTCGGGGTCAATGAGCAGTTCTTC
CASSQVGVNEQFF
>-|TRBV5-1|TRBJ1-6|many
TGCGCCAGCAGCGCGGGGACGAGCTCCTATAATTCACCCCTCCACTTT
CASSAGTSSYNSPLHF
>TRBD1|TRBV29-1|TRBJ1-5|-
TGCAGCGTTGAAGTCCTTGGAGGACAGGGGTATAGCAATCAGCCCCAGCATTTT
CSVEVLGGQGYSNQPQHF
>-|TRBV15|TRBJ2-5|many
TGTGCCACCTCGTTGTACCAAGAGACCCAGTACTTC
CATSLYQETQYF
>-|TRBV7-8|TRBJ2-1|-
TGTGCCAGCAGTTCCTTGTCCAGACGGCTCAGCTCCTACAATGAGCAGTTCTTC
CASSSLSRRLSSYNEQFF
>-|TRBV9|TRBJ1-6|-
TGTGCCAGCAGCGTAGATCCCAGACAGGATAATTCACCCCTCCACTTT
CASSVDPRQDNSPLHF
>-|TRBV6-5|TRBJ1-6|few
TGTGCCAGCAGCCGGGGACGCGTCCATTCACCCCTCCACTTT
CASSRGRVHSPLHF
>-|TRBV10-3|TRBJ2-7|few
TGTGCCATCAGTTCACCGGACAGCACCTACGAGCAGTACTTC
CAISSPDSTYEQYF
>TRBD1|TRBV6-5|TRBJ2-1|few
TGTGCCAGCAGTACGGACAGGGCTAGGGGCGAGCAGTTCTTC
CASSTDRARGEQFF
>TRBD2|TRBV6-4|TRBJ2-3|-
TGTGCCACCAGACTAGCGGGGGACACAGATACGCAGTATTTT
CATRLAGDTDTQYF
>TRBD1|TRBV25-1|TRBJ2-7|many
TGTGCCAGCAGTGATGCCAACAGGGGATCCTACGAGCAGTACTTC
CASSDANRGSYEQYF
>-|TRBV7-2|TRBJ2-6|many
TGTGCCAGCAGCTTGCGCGGGGGCAGCTCTGGGGCCAACGTCCTGACTTTC
CASSLRGGSSGANVLTF
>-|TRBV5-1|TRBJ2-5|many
TGCGCCAGCAGCCCGACAGTCAGGGAGGCGGGAGAGACCCAGTACTTC
CASSPTVREAGETQYF
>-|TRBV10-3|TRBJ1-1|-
TGTGCCATCTTAGGCAGGGACAACACTGAAGCTTTCTTT
CAILGRDNTEAFF
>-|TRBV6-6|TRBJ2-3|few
TGTGCCAGCAGAAGGACCCAAAGCACAGATACGCAGTATTTT
CASRRTQSTDTQYF
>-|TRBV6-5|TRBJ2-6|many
TGTGCCAGCAGGTCAACAGGGAGTGGGGCCAACGTCCTGACTTTC
CASRSTGSGANVLTF
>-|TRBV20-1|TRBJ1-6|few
TGCAGTGCTAGAGATCATGGGGACCAGAGTAATTCACCCCTCCACTTT
CSARDHGDQSNSPLHF
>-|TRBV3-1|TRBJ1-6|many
TGTGCCAGCAGCCAAGGACAGAACTATAATTCACCCCTCCACTTT
CASSQGQNYNSPLHF
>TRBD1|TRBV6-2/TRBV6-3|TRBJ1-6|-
TGTGCCACCCACGAGGCAGGGGGACCGAGGAATTCACCCCTCCACTTT
CATHEAGGPRNSPLHF
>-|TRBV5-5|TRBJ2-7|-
TGTGCCAGCAGCTGGACAGAGAACGAGCAGTACTTC
CASSWTENEQYF
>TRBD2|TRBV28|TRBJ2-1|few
TGTGCCAGCATCGTATCCTCCGGGGGGTCCTACAATGAGCAGTTCTTC
CASIVSSGGSYNEQFF
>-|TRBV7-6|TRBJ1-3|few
TGTGCCAGCAGCTCCCCGGACACTGTATCTGGAAACACCATATATTTT
CASSSPDTVSGNTIYF
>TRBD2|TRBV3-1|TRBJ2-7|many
TGTGCCAGCAGCCTACCGGCGGGGGGGGCGCGCGAGCAGTACTTC
CASSLPAGGAREQYF
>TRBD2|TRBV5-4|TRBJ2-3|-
TGTGCCAGCAGCTTGGGCTGGCGGGGGGGAGATACGCAGTATTTT
CASSLGWRGGDTQYF
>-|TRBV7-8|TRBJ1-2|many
TGTGCCAGCAGCTTAACAGAGTCCAACTATGGCTACACCTTC
CASSLTESNYGYTF
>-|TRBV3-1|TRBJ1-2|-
TGTGCCAGCAGCCAAGAACCTTCAGGGTTTAATGGCTACACCTTC
CASSQEPSGFNGYTF
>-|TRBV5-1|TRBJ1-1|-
TGCGCCAGCAGCTTGGCAAAACAGGGTCAAGCGGGTGAAGCTTTCTTT
CASSLAKQGQAGEAFF
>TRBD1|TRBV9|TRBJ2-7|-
TGTGCCAGCAGCGTAGCGGCGACAGGGGCCCGCTCCTACGAGCAGTACTTC
CASSVAATGARSYEQYF
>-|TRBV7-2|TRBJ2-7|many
TGTGCCAGCAGCTTAGTAGGAGGGGACGAGCAGTACTTC
CASSLVGGDEQYF
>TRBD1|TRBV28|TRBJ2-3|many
TGTGCCAGCAGTCATTCGGGACAGGGGGCCCTCAGCACAGATACGCAGTATTTT
CASSHSGQGALSTDTQYF
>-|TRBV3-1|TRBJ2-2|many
TGTGCCAGCAGCCAGGTGACACAAGCCCTGAGCGGGGAGCTGTTTTTT
CASSQVTQALSGELFF
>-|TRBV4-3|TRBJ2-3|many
TGCGCCAGCAGCCAAGACCTAACGGATACGCAGTATTTT
CASSQDLTDTQYF
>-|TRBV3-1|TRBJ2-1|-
TGTGCCAGCAGCCATGACAGGCCTAGGGAGTTCTTC
CASSHDRPREFF
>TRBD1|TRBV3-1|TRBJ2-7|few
TGTGCCAGCAGCCAACACCCTCCGACAGGGCTTGCCTACGAGCAGTACTTC
CASSQHPPTGLAYEQYF
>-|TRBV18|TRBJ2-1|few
TGTGCCAGCTCACCGACCCGTGAGCAGTTCTTC
CASSPTREQFF
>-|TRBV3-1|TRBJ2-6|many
TGTGCCAGCAGCCAAGATTGGTCCGGGGCCAACGTCCTGACTTTC
CASSQDWSGANVLTF
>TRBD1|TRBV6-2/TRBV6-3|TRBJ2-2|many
TGTGCCAGCAGCCCAGGGGGCGGGAACACCGGGGAGCTGTTTTTT
CASSPGGGNTGELFF
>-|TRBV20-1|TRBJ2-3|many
TGCAGTGCTAGAAAGGACGAGACAGATACGCAGTATTTT
CSARKDETDTQYF
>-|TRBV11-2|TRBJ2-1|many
TGTGCCAGCAGCTTAGAGGGGGGGGCCCTCAATGAGCAGTTCTTC
CASSLEGGALNEQFF
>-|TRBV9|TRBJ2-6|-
TGTGCCAGCAGCGCGATACCTGGGGCCAACGTCCTGACTTTC
CASSAIPGANVLTF
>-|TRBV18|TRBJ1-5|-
TGTGCCAGCTCACCAACCCAGGGCAGGCAGCCCCAGCATTTT
CASSPTQGRQPQHF
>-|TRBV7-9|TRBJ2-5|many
TGTGCCAGCAGAAACCCCAACCCGGAGACCCAGTACTTC
CASRNPNPETQYF
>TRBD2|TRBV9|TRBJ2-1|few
TGTGCCAGCAGCGTAGGCGGGGGGCCCTCCTACAATGAGCAGTTCTTC
CASSVGGGPSYNEQFF
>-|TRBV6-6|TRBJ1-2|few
TGTGCCAGCAGTCTTCCACCGGGACCCGGAAACTATGGCTACACCTTC
CASSLPPGPGNYGYTF
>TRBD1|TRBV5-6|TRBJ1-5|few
TGTGCCAGCAGCTTGGGACAGGGCCTTCTTTTTGGCAATCAGCCCCAGCATTTT
CASSLGQGLLFGNQPQHF
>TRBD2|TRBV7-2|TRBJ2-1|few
TGTGCCAGCAGCTTAGTCGGCGGGGGGGCGTACAATGAGCAGTTCTTC
CASSLVGGGAYNEQFF
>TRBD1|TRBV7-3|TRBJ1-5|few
TGTGCCAGCAGCTCTGCAGGGGGCGGTCAGCCCCAGCATTTT
CASSSAGGGQPQHF